This paragraph covers one T cell receptor beta chain sequence. Its antigen is currently unknown. This sample was taken from a study of T cell responses to AZD1222 COVID-19 vaccine. About the research overall: Analyses pooled second doses at about 4 or about 12 weeks. The study's findings and limits: There were repertoire samples only from the period after the peak T cell response.

The protocol was immunoSEQ multiplex PCR, while the TCRdb copy is restricted to in-frame clones and leaves out a portion. The table includes 100,000 to 150,000 clones, over 75% detected once. CDR1 SGHAT and CDR2 FQNNGV come from the germline V gene. Trimming stripped 3 bases from V and 5 bases from J, with 14 bases between. CDR3 size: 15 residues. The receptor comes from an adult in good health. The chain employs TRBV11-2 and TRBJ2-1; maybe TRBD2 (6 bases). This material consisted of peripheral blood, taken on day 0 of AZD1222 vaccination. The CDR3 loop reads CASSFRAGSDNEQFF. CDR3 in DNA: TGTGCCAGCAGCTTCAGGGCGGGGTCCGACAATGAGCAGTTCTTC.